Many counts were recorded for the clone carrying this T cell receptor beta chain. This record belongs to a study of molecular identifiers for immune sequencing clone quantification. TCRdb analysed the PCR reads with MiXCR anew, one entry per CDR3 protein. The sample records approximately 680,000 distinct CDR3 sequences, about 25% being singletons. The CDR3 extends over 13 amino acids. V dropped 6 bases and J dropped 0 bases, with 9 bases sitting between them. Germline CDR1 and CDR2: MNHEY and SVGAGI. The source material was naive CD8+ T cells from blood, with Jurkat cell RNA spiked in. The subset was: FACS-sorted CD8+CD4-CCR7+CD45RA+ naive T cells. This chain joins TRBV6-5 and TRBJ2-7; no reliable D call. The TCR comes from a human donor in good health. Some libraries in this study had Jurkat cell RNA spiked in. The CDR3 DNA sequence: TGTGCCAGCAGGTCGTGGAGCTCCTACGAGCAGTACTTC. This codes for CASRSWSSYEQYF.